This TCR beta chain is drawn from a study of blood T cell repertoires in COVID-19. In the study overall: Both acute and convalescent COVID-19 samples were obtained from the United States, Italy and Spain.

V shed 10 bases and J 1 base; nucleotides not matched to a gene: 4. The CDR3 has 14 residues. CDR1 is LNHDA, CDR2 SQIVND, per germline (reference sequence). Original processing methods: The assay estimated nucleated cells by amplifying reference gene primers. Profiled with immunoSEQ multiplex PCR; TCRdb holds only in-frame clones, not every one. That table furnishes V, J and clone size, whereas the DNA furnished D and trimming. Counted here are 75,000 to 90,000 clones, around nine tenths occurring once; the ten biggest clones make up roughly 10%. V gene TRBV19 combines with J gene TRBJ2-7; 13 nucleotides align to TRBD2. The receptor's source is a man older than 75 with acute or convalescent COVID-19. Source material: peripheral blood. The CDR3 region has the DNA TGTGCCACCACGGGACTAGCGGGATCCTACGAGCAGTACTTC. It is translated as CATTGLAGSYEQYF.